Listed below are T cell receptor beta chains from one sample, sequenced in a study of cytotoxic CD8 clonotypes in ibrutinib-treated CLL. TCRdb keeps only in-frame clones here, not all; method: immunoSEQ multiplex PCR. The table includes under 200,000 clones, approximately 80% detected once. The sequences come from PBMCs, collected after 12 months of ibrutinib treatment. The receptors originated from a human donor with chronic lymphocytic leukemia. Both conserved end residues are part of each CDR3. Each record gives: D gene, J gene, V gene, clone size, CDR3 protein, CDR3 DNA. D genes are given only for firm matches. Rows give clone size only sometimes, using once, few, many, or a class for an expanded clone.

>TRBD1|TRBJ2-7|TRBV5-8|NA
CASSLGQGIAYEQYF
TGTGCCAGCAGCCTCGGACAGGGGATTGCCTACGAGCAGTACTTC
>TRBD2|TRBJ2-3|TRBV7-3|NA
CASSLLAGGLGTDTQYF
TGTGCCAGCAGCCTTCTAGCGGGGGGGCTTGGCACAGATACGCAGTATTTT
>TRBD2|TRBJ2-1|TRBV6-1|NA
CASWDGVAGSNEQFF
TGTGCCAGCTGGGACGGGGTAGCGGGATCCAATGAGCAGTTCTTC
>TRBD1|TRBJ1-3|TRBV6-5|NA
CASSPPGTVGNTIYF
TGTGCCAGCAGTCCGCCCGGGACAGTTGGAAACACCATATATTTT
>NA|TRBJ1-5|TRBV6-1|NA
CASSEYRDNQPQHF
TGTGCCAGCAGTGAGTACAGAGACAATCAGCCCCAGCATTTT
>TRBD1|TRBJ1-2|TRBV18|NA
CASSPPSQGGGYTF
TGTGCCAGCTCACCACCTTCGCAGGGGGGTGGCTACACCTTC
>TRBD1|TRBJ2-7|TRBV11-2|NA
CASSPGQGAYEQYF
TGTGCCAGCAGCCCAGGACAGGGGGCGTACGAGCAGTACTTC
>NA|TRBJ2-7|TRBV7-2|NA
CASSFLDGYEQYF
TGTGCCAGCAGCTTCCTAGACGGCTACGAGCAGTACTTC
>NA|TRBJ2-1|TRBV19|NA
CASSIPRGRAIHEQFF
TGTGCCAGTAGTATCCCTAGGGGGAGGGCAATCCATGAGCAGTTCTTC
>TRBD1|TRBJ1-3|TRBV7-9|NA
CASSLLRQGGNTIYF
TGTGCCAGCAGCTTGTTACGACAGGGTGGAAACACCATATATTTT
>NA|TRBJ2-2|TRBV19|NA
CASSRGSGELFF
TGTGCCAGTAGTCGTGGATCCGGGGAGCTGTTTTTT
>NA|TRBJ1-2|TRBV7-8|NA
CASSLAAGLYGYTF
TGTGCCAGCAGCTTAGCGGCAGGTCTCTATGGCTACACCTTC
>TRBD1|TRBJ2-2|TRBV5-4|NA
CASRRYGTGAGTGELFF
TGTGCCAGCAGGCGGTATGGGACAGGGGCCGGCACCGGGGAGCTGTTTTTT
>NA|TRBJ2-7|TRBV28|NA
CASTVEGRGEQYF
TGTGCCAGCACGGTAGAGGGTCGAGGCGAGCAGTACTTC
>NA|TRBJ2-1|TRBV2|NA
CASSEEGGSSYNEQFF
TGTGCCAGCAGTGAAGAGGGGGGAAGTTCCTACAATGAGCAGTTCTTC
>TRBD1|TRBJ2-2|TRBV6-7|NA
CASSYSVPIEQGTGELFF
TGTGCCAGCAGTTACTCAGTCCCTATCGAACAGGGGACCGGGGAGCTGTTTTTT
>NA|TRBJ1-2|TRBV10-1|NA
CASSAPCTF
TGCGCCAGCAGCGCCCCGTGCACCTTC
>NA|TRBJ2-7|TRBV18|few
CASSPSEGLDEQYF
TGTGCCAGCTCACCATCCGAGGGATTAGACGAGCAGTACTTC
>NA|TRBJ1-6|TRBV7-2|NA
CASSYHLPGGGNTSPLHF
TGTGCCAGCAGCTACCACCTCCCGGGGGGAGGGAATACGTCACCCCTCCACTTT
>TRBD2|TRBJ2-1|TRBV4-2|NA
CASSQVALAGYNEQFF
TGTGCCAGCAGCCAAGTCGCACTAGCGGGGTACAATGAGCAGTTCTTC
>TRBD1|TRBJ1-2|TRBV19|once
CASSSRTGGNYGYTF
TGTGCCAGTAGTTCGCGGACAGGGGGGAACTATGGCTACACCTTC
>TRBD2|TRBJ2-7|TRBV18|once
CASSPPGLAGSYEQYF
TGTGCCAGCTCACCACCGGGACTAGCGGGCTCCTACGAGCAGTACTTC
>NA|TRBJ2-6|TRBV11-2|NA
CASSSARRGANVLTF
TGTGCCAGCAGCTCCGCTCGCCGTGGGGCCAACGTCCTGACTTTC
>NA|TRBJ2-7|TRBV29-1|NA
CSVEGREGKQYF
TGCAGCGTTGAAGGGCGGGAAGGCAAGCAGTACTTC
>NA|TRBJ2-5|TRBV9|NA
CASSAEGVRQETQYF
TGTGCCAGCAGCGCCGAGGGGGTCCGACAAGAGACCCAGTACTTC
>NA|TRBJ1-2|TRBV29-1|NA
CSVVEGRSYGYTF
TGCAGCGTTGTTGAGGGGAGGAGCTATGGCTACACCTTC
>NA|TRBJ1-1|TRBV27|NA
CASRTSRTGSLYTEAFF
TGTGCCAGCAGGACATCTCGAACAGGGAGTCTGTACACTGAAGCTTTCTTT
>NA|TRBJ2-5|TRBV6-5|NA
CASSYQDSPETQYF
TGTGCCAGCAGTTATCAGGATTCGCCCGAGACCCAGTACTTC
>NA|TRBJ2-1|TRBV27|once
CASTRLAGKNEQFF
TGTGCCAGCACCCGTCTAGCCGGGAAAAATGAGCAGTTCTTC
>TRBD1|TRBJ1-2|TRBV28|NA
CASSLRTGVYGYTF
TGTGCCAGCAGTTTGAGGACAGGGGTCTATGGCTACACCTTC
>TRBD1|TRBJ1-5|TRBV18|NA
CASSRQGSNQPQHF
TGTGCCAGCTCACGACAGGGTAGCAATCAGCCCCAGCATTTT
>NA|TRBJ2-3|TRBV7-2|once
CASSLARLAITDTQYF
TGTGCCAGCAGCTTAGCGCGCCTAGCGATCACAGATACGCAGTATTTT
>NA|TRBJ2-3|TRBV9|NA
CASSVDGPLTDTQYF
TGTGCCAGCAGCGTAGACGGACCCCTCACAGATACGCAGTATTTT
>NA|TRBJ1-2|TRBV30|NA
CAWQTGNGYTF
TGTGCCTGGCAGACAGGTAACGGCTACACCTTC
>NA|TRBJ2-2|TRBV6-1|NA
CASSGQFNTGELFF
TGTGCCAGCAGTGGACAGTTTAACACCGGGGAGCTGTTTTTT